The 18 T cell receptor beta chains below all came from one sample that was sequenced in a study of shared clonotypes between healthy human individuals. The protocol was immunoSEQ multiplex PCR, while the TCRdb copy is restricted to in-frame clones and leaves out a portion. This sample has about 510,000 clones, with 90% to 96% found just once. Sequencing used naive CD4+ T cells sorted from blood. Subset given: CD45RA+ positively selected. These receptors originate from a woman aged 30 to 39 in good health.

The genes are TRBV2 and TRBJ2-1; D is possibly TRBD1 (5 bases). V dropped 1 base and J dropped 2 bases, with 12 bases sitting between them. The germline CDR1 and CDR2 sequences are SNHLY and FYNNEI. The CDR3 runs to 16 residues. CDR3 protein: CASSEVSWGTYNEQFF. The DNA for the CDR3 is TGTGCCAGCAGTGAAGTATCTTGGGGCACCTACAATGAGCAGTTCTTC.

The CDR3 reads CASSLDSGRRAYEQYF. The CDR3 region has the DNA TGTGCCAGCAGCTTAGATTCTGGCCGGCGGGCCTACGAGCAGTACTTC. The chain recombines TRBV11-2 with TRBJ2-5, with D possibly being TRBD2 (5 bases). The tail of the sequence fits TRBJ2-7 better, so the J call may be wrong. The germline gives CDR1 SGHAT, CDR2 FQNNGV. There are 16 residues in the CDR3.

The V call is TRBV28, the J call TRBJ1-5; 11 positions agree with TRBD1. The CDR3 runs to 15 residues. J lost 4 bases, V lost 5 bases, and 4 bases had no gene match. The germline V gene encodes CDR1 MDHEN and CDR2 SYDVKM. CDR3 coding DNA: TGTGCCAGCAGTGGGGACAGGGGGGATAATCAGCCCCAGCATTTT. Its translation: CASSGDRGDNQPQHF.

As DNA, the CDR3 is TGTGCCAGCAGCCGGACTGTGGGCGGTGAGCAGTTCTTC. It yields the protein CASSRTVGGEQFF. The chain uses TRBV7-7 and TRBJ2-1, with D perhaps TRBD2 (5 bases). The CDR3 sequence is 13 residues long. V was clipped by 5 bases and J by 9 bases, with 14 bases between them. Looked up from germline, CDR1 is SSHAT and CDR2 is FNYEAQ (reference sequence). The whole variable domain, filled in from reference TRBV7-7 and TRBJ2-1, reads GAGVSQSPRYKVTKRGQDVTLRCDPISSHATLYWYQQALGQGPEFLTYFNYEAQPDKSGLPSDRFSAERPEGSISTLTIQRTEQRDSAMYRCASSRTVGGEQFFGPGTRLTVL.

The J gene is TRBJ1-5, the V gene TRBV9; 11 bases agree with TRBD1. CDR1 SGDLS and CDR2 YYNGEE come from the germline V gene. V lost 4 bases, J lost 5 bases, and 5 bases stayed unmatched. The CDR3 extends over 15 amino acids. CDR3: CASSSGTGGYQPQHF. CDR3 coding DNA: TGTGCCAGCAGCTCAGGGACAGGGGGATATCAGCCCCAGCATTTT.

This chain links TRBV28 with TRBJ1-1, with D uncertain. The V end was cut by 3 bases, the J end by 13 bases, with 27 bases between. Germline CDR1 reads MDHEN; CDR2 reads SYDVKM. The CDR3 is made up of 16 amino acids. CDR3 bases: TGTGCCAGCAGTTTCCCCCAAGCGGGAGGCGGCCACCGGGGTTTCTTT. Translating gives CASSFPQAGGGHRGFF.

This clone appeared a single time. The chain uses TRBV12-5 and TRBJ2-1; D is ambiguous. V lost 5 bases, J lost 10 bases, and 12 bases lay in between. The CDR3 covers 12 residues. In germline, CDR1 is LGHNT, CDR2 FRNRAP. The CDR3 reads CASGATVWEQFF. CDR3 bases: TGTGCTAGTGGTGCAACGGTCTGGGAGCAGTTCTTC.

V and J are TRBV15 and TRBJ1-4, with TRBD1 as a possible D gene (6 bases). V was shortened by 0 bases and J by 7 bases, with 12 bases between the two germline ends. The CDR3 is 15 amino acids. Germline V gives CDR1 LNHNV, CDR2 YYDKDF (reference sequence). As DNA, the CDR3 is TGTGCCACCAGCAGAGAGGACGGGGGCGGTGAAAAACTGTTTTTT. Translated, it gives CATSREDGGGEKLFF.

The CDR3 bases are TGTGCCAGCTGCCTAACGGGACAGGGGGTATGGGGTGGCTACACCTTC. Translated, it gives CASCLTGQGVWGGYTF. The chain employs TRBV28 and TRBJ1-2; the match to TRBD1 covers 11 bases. After removal of 8 bases from V and 7 bases from J, the junction contained 15 bases not matched to a gene. The V gene's germline CDR1 is MDHEN and CDR2 SYDVKM. This CDR3 comprises 16 residues.

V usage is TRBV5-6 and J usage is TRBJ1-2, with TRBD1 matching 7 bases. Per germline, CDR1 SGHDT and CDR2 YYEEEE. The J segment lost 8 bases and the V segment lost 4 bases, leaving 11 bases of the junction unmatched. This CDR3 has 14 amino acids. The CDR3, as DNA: TGTGCCAGCAGCGAGACAGGGCTGTTTAGGGGCTACACCTTC. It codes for CASSETGLFRGYTF. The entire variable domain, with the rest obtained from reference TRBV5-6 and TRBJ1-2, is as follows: DAGVTQSPTHLIKTRGQQVTLRCSPKSGHDTVSWYQQALGQGPQFIFQYYEEEERQRGNFPDRFSGHQFPNYSSELNVNALLLGDSALYLCASSETGLFRGYTFGSGTRLTVV.

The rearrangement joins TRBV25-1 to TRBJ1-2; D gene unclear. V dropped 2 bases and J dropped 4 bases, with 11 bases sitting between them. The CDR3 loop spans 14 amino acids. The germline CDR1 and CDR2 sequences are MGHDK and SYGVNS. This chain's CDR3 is CASSEQSGFYGYTF. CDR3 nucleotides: TGTGCCAGCAGTGAACAATCGGGTTTCTATGGCTACACCTTC.

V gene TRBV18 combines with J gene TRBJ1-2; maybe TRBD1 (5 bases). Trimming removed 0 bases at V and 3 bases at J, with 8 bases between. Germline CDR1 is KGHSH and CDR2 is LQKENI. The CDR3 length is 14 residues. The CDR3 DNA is TGTGCCAGCTCACCACCGGCCAGGGACTATGGCTACACCTTC. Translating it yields CASSPPARDYGYTF.

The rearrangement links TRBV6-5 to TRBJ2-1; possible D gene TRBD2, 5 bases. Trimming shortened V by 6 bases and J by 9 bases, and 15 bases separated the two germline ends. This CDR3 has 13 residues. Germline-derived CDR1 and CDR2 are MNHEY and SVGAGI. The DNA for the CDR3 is TGTGCCAGCAGAACTCTTACTAGTTTTGAGCAGTTCTTC. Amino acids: CASRTLTSFEQFF.

The CDR3 loop reads CASSQGREPSYNEQFF. DNA of the CDR3: TGCGCCAGCTCCCAAGGGCGGGAGCCCTCCTACAATGAGCAGTTCTTC. The chain carries TRBV5-1 and TRBJ2-1, with TRBD2 matching over 7 bases. This CDR3 region has 16 residues. The V gene end was trimmed by 7 bases and the J gene end by 0 bases; junction bases not matched to a gene: 10. From germline, CDR1 is SGHRS and CDR2 YFSETQ.

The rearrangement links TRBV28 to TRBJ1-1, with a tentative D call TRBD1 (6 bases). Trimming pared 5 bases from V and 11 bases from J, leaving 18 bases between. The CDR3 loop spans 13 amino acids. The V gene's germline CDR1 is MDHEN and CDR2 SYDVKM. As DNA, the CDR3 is TGTGCCAGCAGTGTCCAGGGGACGGGTTTCGCTTTCTTT. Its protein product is CASSVQGTGFAFF.

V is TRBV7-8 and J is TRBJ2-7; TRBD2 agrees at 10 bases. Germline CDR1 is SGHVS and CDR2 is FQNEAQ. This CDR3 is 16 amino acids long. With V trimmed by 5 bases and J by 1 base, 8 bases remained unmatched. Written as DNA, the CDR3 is TGTGCCAGCAGCCCCCTAGCGGGGGATGGGTCCTACGAGCAGTACTTC. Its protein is CASSPLAGDGSYEQYF.

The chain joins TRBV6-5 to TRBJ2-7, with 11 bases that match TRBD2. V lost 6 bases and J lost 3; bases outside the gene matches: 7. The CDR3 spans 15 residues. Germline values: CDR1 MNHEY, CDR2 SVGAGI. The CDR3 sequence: CASSTGTSGLYEQYF. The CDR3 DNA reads TGTGCCAGCAGCACGGGGACTAGCGGACTCTACGAGCAGTACTTC.

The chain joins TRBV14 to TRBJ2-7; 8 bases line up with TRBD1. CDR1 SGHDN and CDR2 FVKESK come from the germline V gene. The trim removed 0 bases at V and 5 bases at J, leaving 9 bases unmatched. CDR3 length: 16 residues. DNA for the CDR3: TGTGCCAGCAGCCAAGAGGGCCAGGGGGCCCCCCACGAGCAGTACTTC. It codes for CASSQEGQGAPHEQYF.